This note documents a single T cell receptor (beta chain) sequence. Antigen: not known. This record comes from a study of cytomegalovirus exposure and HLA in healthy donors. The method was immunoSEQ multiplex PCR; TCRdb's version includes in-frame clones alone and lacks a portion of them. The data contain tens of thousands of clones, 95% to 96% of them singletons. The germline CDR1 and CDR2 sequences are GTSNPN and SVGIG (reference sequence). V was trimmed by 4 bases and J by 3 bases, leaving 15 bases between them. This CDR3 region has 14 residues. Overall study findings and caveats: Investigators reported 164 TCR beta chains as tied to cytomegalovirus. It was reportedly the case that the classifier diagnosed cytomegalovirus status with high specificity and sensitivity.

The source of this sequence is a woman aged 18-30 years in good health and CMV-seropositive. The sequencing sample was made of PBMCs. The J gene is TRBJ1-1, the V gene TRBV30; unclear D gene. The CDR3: CAWKSRVKDTEAFF. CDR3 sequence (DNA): TGTGCCTGGAAGTCGAGGGTGAAGGACACTGAAGCTTTCTTT.